This T cell receptor (beta chain) emerged from a study of CD8+ T cells in alopecia areata listed by TCRdb under 2018. Background for the entire study: In both human patients and the C3H/HeJ mouse model, the study applied high-throughput TCRbeta sequencing to look at T cell clonal expansion in alopecia areata. Scalp tissue and sorted CD4+ and CD8+ peripheral blood T cells from patchy and totalis/universalis alopecia areata patients and from healthy controls were covered by human TCRbeta sequencing. Clonality in the scalp was compared among normal scalp (n=4), patchy alopecia areata scalp (n=8), and alopecia totalis/universalis scalp (n=8). RNA was extracted with the PAXgene miRNA kit for fixed scalp, the miRNeasy kit for PBMCs, and the RNeasy kit for mouse skin. TCRbeta CDR3 regions were amplified by immunoSEQ multiplex PCR using 35 Vbeta forward and 13 Jbeta reverse primers. Points the paper makes about the study in general: Compared with normal scalp, lesional scalp, particularly in alopecia totalis/universalis, had higher clonality and more expanded CD8+ clones, which suggests antigenic drive. Unlike mouse skin, where gammadelta T cells dominate, normal human skin contains resident alphabeta T cells that get sequenced too, which complicates analysis of the scalp TCR repertoire. Shared TCR sequences between patients were less evident than in mice, which may be partly attributable to HLA diversity in the patient population.

Regarding this clone: The specificity of this receptor is unknown. It has no much larger one-base neighbor in the sample; base qualities were not kept.

The library was built by means of the immunoSEQ multiplex PCR assay. To provide template for TCR sequencing, every sample had RNA extracted and reverse transcribed into cDNA. First-strand cDNA was synthesized using SuperScript III with a 2:1 mix of oligo-dT and random hexamers. A synthetic immune receptor repertoire was used to gauge amplification bias, and whatever bias remained was removed computationally. The authors' pipeline ran thus. After raw reads were preprocessed to remove errors, the CDR3 was defined following IMGT conventions as running from the conserved cysteine to phenylalanine. Clonality was computed as 1 minus the Shannon entropy, with the entropy normalized by log2 of the number of productive unique TCRs. Whether each scalp clone was CD4 or CD8 was inferred by checking scalp TCRbeta sequences against the CD4 and CD8 repertoires from sorted blood. This immuneACCESS table, as held by TCRdb, lists in-frame sequences with V and J called but not all clones. Of the missing ones, under half trace to an unresolved V gene in checked studies; the others have no known cause. Clonal size and the V and J genes are those of that table, whereas D and trimming came from the DNA. Within this sample are under 130,000 clones, with 55% of them counted one time only. The ten top clones hold about 8.8% of the sample.

V and J lose 0 bases and 6 bases, and a span of 13 bases separates them. Taken from cysteine to phenylalanine, the CDR3 has 14 residues. Just the 42-base CDR3 DNA is kept, in frame starting at base 1. The germline V gene (reference sequence) sets CDR1 to SGHNT and CDR2 to YYREEE. PBMCs were isolated by density centrifugation and stained for CD3, CD4 and CD8, and CD4+ and CD8+ T cells were sorted on a FACSAria. Scalp biopsies and blood samples were provided by unaffected controls. The rearranged segments are TRBV5-4 and TRBJ2-7; 6 matching bases give a weak D call of TRBD2. Sequencing was done on a sample of CD4+ T cells sorted from blood. The source of this sequence is a human donor in good health. The DNA sequence is as follows: TGTGCCAGCAGCTTGGCCGGGGGAGAGCGCGAGCAGTACTTC. Its protein reads: CASSLAGGEREQYF. Outside the CDR3, residues come from the reference TRBV5-4 and TRBJ2-7 proteins, so the full variable domain is: ETGVTQSPTHLIKTRGQQVTLRCSSQSGHNTVSWYQQALGQGPQFIFQYYREEENGRGNFPPRFSGLQFPNYSSELNVNALELDDSALYLCASSLAGGEREQYFGPGTRLTVT.